These T cell receptor beta chains were read from a single sample in a study of sequential checkpoint blockade in melanoma. Data came from immunoSEQ multiplex PCR; TCRdb stores just in-frame clones and leaves some out. The sample has 9,500 to 15,000 clones, 70% to 85% seen once. This specimen was CD8+ T cells sorted from blood (inferred from file names), taken from a patient given nivolumab and ipilimumab in sequence. The receptors come from a human donor with melanoma. Both conserved end residues are part of each CDR3. The order of the fields is D gene, V gene, J gene, clone size, CDR3 DNA, CDR3 protein. A D gene is named only where the DNA matches it firmly. Size is stated for part of the rows, as once, few or many counts, or as a class when the clone is expanded.

D: -
V: TRBV7-6
J: TRBJ1-1
size: -
DNA: TGTGCCAGCAGCCCTAATGAGGGAGAAGCTTTCTTT
CDR3: CASSPNEGEAFF

D: -
V: TRBV30
J: TRBJ1-1
size: -
DNA: TGTGCCTGGAGTTACCAGGGGTATAATGCTGAAGCTTTCTTT
CDR3: CAWSYQGYNAEAFF

D: TRBD2
V: TRBV27
J: TRBJ2-1
size: -
DNA: TGTGCCAGCAGTTGGGGCCAAGGACTAGCGGACGATGAGCAGTTCTTC
CDR3: CASSWGQGLADDEQFF

D: -
V: TRBV10-1
J: TRBJ2-7
size: once
DNA: TGCGCCAGCAGTGAGGGAGGGTACGAGCAGTACTTC
CDR3: CASSEGGYEQYF

D: TRBD2
V: TRBV27
J: TRBJ2-3
size: -
DNA: TGTGCCAGCAGTTTCACGGCGGGGGGAAGCACAGATACGCAGTATTTT
CDR3: CASSFTAGGSTDTQYF

D: TRBD1
V: TRBV7-9
J: TRBJ1-4
size: -
DNA: TGTGCCAGCAGCTCTCCGGGACAGGGGGCGGGTGAAAAACTGTTTTTT
CDR3: CASSSPGQGAGEKLFF

D: TRBD1
V: TRBV28
J: TRBJ2-7
size: few
DNA: TGTGCCAGCAGCACGGGACAGGGGGTCTCCTACGAGCAGTACTTC
CDR3: CASSTGQGVSYEQYF

D: TRBD1
V: TRBV27
J: TRBJ1-2
size: -
DNA: TGTGCCAGCAGTCCGTTGCAGGGGGCGTCATCGTATGGCTACACCTTC
CDR3: CASSPLQGASSYGYTF

D: -
V: TRBV7-9
J: TRBJ2-7
size: -
DNA: TGTGCCAGCAGCGTAGACAGGACAATTCTTTACGAGCAGTACTTC
CDR3: CASSVDRTILYEQYF

D: -
V: TRBV4-1
J: TRBJ2-7
size: -
DNA: TGCGCCAGCAGCCAAGTCCGGTCGAACTCCTACGAGCAGTACTTC
CDR3: CASSQVRSNSYEQYF

D: TRBD1
V: TRBV28
J: TRBJ1-2
size: -
DNA: TGTGCCAGTACGTCACGGACAGGGGACCGAGGCTACACCTTC
CDR3: CASTSRTGDRGYTF

D: -
V: TRBV4-2
J: TRBJ2-3
size: -
DNA: TGTGCCAGCAGCCAAGAGTTAAAGAGTGTTGAGGATACGCAGTATTTT
CDR3: CASSQELKSVEDTQYF

D: TRBD1
V: TRBV13
J: TRBJ2-1
size: -
DNA: TGTGCCAGCAGCTCTCTCACAGGGGGCCCTAACGACAATGAGCAGTTCTTC
CDR3: CASSSLTGGPNDNEQFF

D: TRBD1
V: TRBV2
J: TRBJ1-2
size: medium-sized
DNA: TGTGCCAGCACGGGACAGGGGGCCGAGTACGATGGCTACACCTTC
CDR3: CASTGQGAEYDGYTF

D: TRBD2
V: TRBV19
J: TRBJ2-1
size: few
DNA: TGTGCCAGTAGTATGGGGTATGGGGGGGATTTTTACAATGAGCAGTTCTTC
CDR3: CASSMGYGGDFYNEQFF

D: TRBD2
V: TRBV27
J: TRBJ2-3
size: -
DNA: TGTGCCAGCACCCCGGGACTAGCGGAGGATGATGATACGCAGTATTTT
CDR3: CASTPGLAEDDDTQYF

D: TRBD2
V: TRBV9
J: TRBJ2-5
size: -
DNA: TGTGCCAGCAGCGTCGGGGGACTAGCGGAAGAGACCCAGTACTTC
CDR3: CASSVGGLAEETQYF

D: -
V: TRBV6-5
J: TRBJ2-4
size: once
DNA: TGTGCCAGCAGGCCCGGGGTCGACAAAAACATTCAGTACTTC
CDR3: CASRPGVDKNIQYF

D: -
V: TRBV4-1
J: TRBJ2-7
size: -
DNA: TGCGCCAGCAGCTACAGGTACTCCTACGAGCAGTACTTC
CDR3: CASSYRYSYEQYF

D: -
V: TRBV9
J: TRBJ1-1
size: -
DNA: TGTGCCAGCAGCGTAGGTTCTTCGGCGAGGACTGAAGCTTTCTTT
CDR3: CASSVGSSARTEAFF

D: TRBD2
V: TRBV13
J: TRBJ2-2
size: -
DNA: TGTGCCAGCAGCTTGAGAGCGGGAGTCGCCGGGGAGCTGTTTTTT
CDR3: CASSLRAGVAGELFF

D: -
V: TRBV11-2
J: TRBJ2-5
size: -
DNA: TGTGCCAGCAGCTATTCCGTAGCGGCCCAAGAGACCCAGTACTTC
CDR3: CASSYSVAAQETQYF

D: TRBD1
V: TRBV27
J: TRBJ2-7
size: -
DNA: TGTGCCAGCAGGCCCGGGACAGTCGGTAGTGAGCAGTACTTC
CDR3: CASRPGTVGSEQYF

D: -
V: TRBV27
J: TRBJ1-5
size: -
DNA: TGTGCCAGCAGTTTGGGCCCCGGGGATCAGCCCCAGCATTTT
CDR3: CASSLGPGDQPQHF

D: -
V: TRBV9
J: TRBJ2-7
size: -
DNA: TGTGCCAGCAGCGTAGATGTAGCCTACGAGCAGTACTTC
CDR3: CASSVDVAYEQYF

D: TRBD1
V: TRBV5-1
J: TRBJ2-2
size: -
DNA: TGCGCCAGCAGCCTTACCGGGACAGTGACCACCGGGGAGCTGTTTTTT
CDR3: CASSLTGTVTTGELFF

D: TRBD2
V: TRBV9
J: TRBJ2-1
size: -
DNA: TGTGCCAGCAGCGATGGGACTAGTAACTACAATGAGCAGTTCTTC
CDR3: CASSDGTSNYNEQFF

D: TRBD2
V: TRBV10-3
J: TRBJ2-2
size: -
DNA: TGTGCCACCGGAGGGCGGGAGGGCCCCACCGGGGAGCTGTTTTTT
CDR3: CATGGREGPTGELFF

D: -
V: TRBV4-1
J: TRBJ2-7
size: -
DNA: TGCGCCAGCAGCCAAGAACAGGCCTCCTACGAGCAGTACTTC
CDR3: CASSQEQASYEQYF

D: -
V: TRBV19
J: TRBJ1-2
size: -
DNA: TGTGCCAGTAGTACCCCAGGGACTTATTTCTATGGCTACACCTTC
CDR3: CASSTPGTYFYGYTF

D: TRBD2
V: TRBV7-8
J: TRBJ2-1
size: -
DNA: TGTGCCAGCAGCTTAGTTACTAGCGGGAGGGCTGAGCAGTTCTTC
CDR3: CASSLVTSGRAEQFF

D: -
V: TRBV13
J: TRBJ1-1
size: -
DNA: TGTGCCAGCAGCTTAGATAGAGACCTTGGGGCGGCTAGGACTGAAGCTTTCTTT
CDR3: CASSLDRDLGAARTEAFF

D: TRBD1
V: TRBV4-1
J: TRBJ1-6
size: -
DNA: TGCGCCAGCAGCCAGTCCGGGACAGGGGATTCACCCCTCCACTTT
CDR3: CASSQSGTGDSPLHF